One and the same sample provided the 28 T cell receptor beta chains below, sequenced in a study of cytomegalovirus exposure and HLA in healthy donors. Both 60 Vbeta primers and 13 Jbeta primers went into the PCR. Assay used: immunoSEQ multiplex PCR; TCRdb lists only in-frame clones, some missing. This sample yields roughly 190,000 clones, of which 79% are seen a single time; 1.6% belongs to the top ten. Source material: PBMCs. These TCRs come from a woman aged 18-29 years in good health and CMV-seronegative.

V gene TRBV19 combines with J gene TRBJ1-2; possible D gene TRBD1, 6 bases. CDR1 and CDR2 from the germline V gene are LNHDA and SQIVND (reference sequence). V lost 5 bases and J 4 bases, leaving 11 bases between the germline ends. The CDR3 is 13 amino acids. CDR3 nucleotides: TGTGCCAGTAGTGTTGACAGGCTCTATGGCTACACCTTC. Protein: CASSVDRLYGYTF.

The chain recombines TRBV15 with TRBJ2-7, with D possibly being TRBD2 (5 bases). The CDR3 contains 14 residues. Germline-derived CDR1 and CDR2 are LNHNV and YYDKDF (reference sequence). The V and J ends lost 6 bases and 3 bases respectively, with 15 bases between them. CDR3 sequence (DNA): TGTGCCACCAGTTTGGACGGGATCGACTACGAGCAGTACTTC. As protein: CATSLDGIDYEQYF.

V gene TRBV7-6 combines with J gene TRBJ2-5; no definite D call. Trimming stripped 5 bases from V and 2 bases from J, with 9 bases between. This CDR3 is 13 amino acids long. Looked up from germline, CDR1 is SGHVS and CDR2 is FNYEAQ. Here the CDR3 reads CASSPREQETQYF. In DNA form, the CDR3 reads TGTGCCAGCAGCCCACGTGAGCAAGAGACCCAGTACTTC. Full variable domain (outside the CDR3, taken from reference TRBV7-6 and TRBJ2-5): GAGVSQSPRYKVTKRGQDVALRCDPISGHVSLYWYRQALGQGPEFLTYFNYEAQQDKSGLPNDRFSAERPEGSISTLTIQRTEQRDSAMYRCASSPREQETQYFGPGTRLLVL.

The CDR3 DNA is TGTGCCAGCAATCCCCTGAGCGGGGGACAAGAGACCCAGTACTTC. Its protein product is CASNPLSGGQETQYF. The chain recombines TRBV6-6 with TRBJ2-5, with 8 positions matching TRBD2. The CDR3 length is 15 residues. The V gene's germline CDR1 is MNHNY and CDR2 SVGAGI (reference sequence). The ends lost 7 bases at V and 2 bases at J; junction bases unmatched: 9.

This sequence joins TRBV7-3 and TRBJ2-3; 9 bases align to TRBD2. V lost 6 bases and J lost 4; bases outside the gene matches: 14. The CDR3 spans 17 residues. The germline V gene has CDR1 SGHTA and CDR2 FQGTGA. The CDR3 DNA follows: TGTGCCAGCAGTTGGCGGGGGGGCCGGATTCCTTCAGATACGCAGTATTTT. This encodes CASSWRGGRIPSDTQYF.

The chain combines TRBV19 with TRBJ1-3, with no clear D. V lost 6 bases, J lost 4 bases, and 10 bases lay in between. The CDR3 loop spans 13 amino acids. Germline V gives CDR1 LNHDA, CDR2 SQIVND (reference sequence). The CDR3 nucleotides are TGTGCCAGTAGCACATTGGCAGGAAACACCATATATTTT. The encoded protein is CASSTLAGNTIYF. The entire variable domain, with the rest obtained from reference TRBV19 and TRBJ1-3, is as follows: DGGITQSPKYLFRKEGQNVTLSCEQNLNHDAMYWYRQDPGQGLRLIYYSQIVNDFQKGDIAEGYSVSREKKESFPLTVTSAQKNPTAFYLCASSTLAGNTIYFGEGSWLTVV.

Written as DNA, the CDR3 is TGCGCCAGCAGCGGAACAGGGTTCGGGGCCAACGTCCTGACTTTC. Translating gives CASSGTGFGANVLTF. V gene TRBV5-1 combines with J gene TRBJ2-6, with D perhaps TRBD1 (6 bases). The CDR3 has 15 residues. The germline V and J ends were trimmed by 4 bases and 4 bases, with 12 bases remaining between them. CDR1 SGHRS and CDR2 YFSETQ come from the germline V gene.

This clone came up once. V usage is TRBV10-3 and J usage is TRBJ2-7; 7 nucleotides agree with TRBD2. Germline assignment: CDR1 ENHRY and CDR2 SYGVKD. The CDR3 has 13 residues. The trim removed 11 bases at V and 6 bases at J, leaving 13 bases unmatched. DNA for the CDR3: TGTGCCGCCCACGATCGGGAGGCAGGCGAGCAGTACTTC. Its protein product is CAAHDREAGEQYF.

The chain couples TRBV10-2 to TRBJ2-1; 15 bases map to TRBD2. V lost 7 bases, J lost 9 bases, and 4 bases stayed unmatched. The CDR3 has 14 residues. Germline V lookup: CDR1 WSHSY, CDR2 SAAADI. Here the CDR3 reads CASTGLAGGGEQFF. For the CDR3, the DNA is TGCGCCAGCACGGGACTAGCGGGAGGAGGTGAGCAGTTCTTC.

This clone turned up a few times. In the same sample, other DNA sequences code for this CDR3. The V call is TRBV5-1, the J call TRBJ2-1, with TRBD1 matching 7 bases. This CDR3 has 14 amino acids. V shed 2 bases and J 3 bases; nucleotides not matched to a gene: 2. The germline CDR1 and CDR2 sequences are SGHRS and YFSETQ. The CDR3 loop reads CASSLRDSYNEQFF. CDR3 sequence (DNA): TGCGCCAGCAGCTTAAGGGACAGCTACAATGAGCAGTTCTTC.

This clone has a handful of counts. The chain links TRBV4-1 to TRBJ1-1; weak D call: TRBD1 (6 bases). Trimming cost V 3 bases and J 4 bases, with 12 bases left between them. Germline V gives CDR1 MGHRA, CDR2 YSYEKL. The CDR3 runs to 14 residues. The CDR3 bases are TGCGCCAGCAGCCAGGGCAGGGGTGGCACTGAAGCTTTCTTT. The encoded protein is CASSQGRGGTEAFF.

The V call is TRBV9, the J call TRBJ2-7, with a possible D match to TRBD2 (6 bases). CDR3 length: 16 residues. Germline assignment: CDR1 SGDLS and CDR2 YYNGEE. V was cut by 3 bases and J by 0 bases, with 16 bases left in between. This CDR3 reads CASSGGEGSGSYEQYF. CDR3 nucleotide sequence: TGTGCCAGCAGCGGGGGTGAAGGTAGCGGCTCCTACGAGCAGTACTTC.

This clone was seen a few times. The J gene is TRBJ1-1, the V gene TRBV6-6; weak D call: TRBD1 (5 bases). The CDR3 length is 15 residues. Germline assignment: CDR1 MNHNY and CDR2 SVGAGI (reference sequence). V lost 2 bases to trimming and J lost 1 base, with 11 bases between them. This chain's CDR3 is CASSYGGDWNTEAFF. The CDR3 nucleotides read TGTGCCAGCAGTTACGGCGGGGACTGGAACACTGAAGCTTTCTTT.

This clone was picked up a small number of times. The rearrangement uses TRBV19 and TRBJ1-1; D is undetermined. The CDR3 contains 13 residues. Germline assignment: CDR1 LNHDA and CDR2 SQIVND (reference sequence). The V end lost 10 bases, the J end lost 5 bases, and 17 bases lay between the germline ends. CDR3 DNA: TGTGCCACCTCAGACACCTTTCGGACTGAAGCTTTCTTT. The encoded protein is CATSDTFRTEAFF.

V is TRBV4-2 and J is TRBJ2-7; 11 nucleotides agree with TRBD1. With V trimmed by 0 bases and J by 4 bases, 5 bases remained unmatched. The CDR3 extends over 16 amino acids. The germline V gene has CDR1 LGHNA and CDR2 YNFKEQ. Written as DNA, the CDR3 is TGTGCCAGCAGCCAAGATGGGACAGGGGGGGGATACGAGCAGTACTTC. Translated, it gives CASSQDGTGGGYEQYF.

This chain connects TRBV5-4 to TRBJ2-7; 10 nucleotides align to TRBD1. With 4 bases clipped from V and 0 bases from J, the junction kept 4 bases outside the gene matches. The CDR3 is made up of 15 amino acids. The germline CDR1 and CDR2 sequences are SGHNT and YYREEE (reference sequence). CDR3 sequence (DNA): TGTGCCAGCAGCCAACGGGACAGGGGCTCCTACGAGCAGTACTTC. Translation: CASSQRDRGSYEQYF.

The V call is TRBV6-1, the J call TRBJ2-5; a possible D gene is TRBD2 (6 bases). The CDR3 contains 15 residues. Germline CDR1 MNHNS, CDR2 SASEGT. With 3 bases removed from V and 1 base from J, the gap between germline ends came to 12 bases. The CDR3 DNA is TGTGCCAGCAGTGATTTAATCGGGAGCCAAGAGACCCAGTACTTC. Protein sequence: CASSDLIGSQETQYF.

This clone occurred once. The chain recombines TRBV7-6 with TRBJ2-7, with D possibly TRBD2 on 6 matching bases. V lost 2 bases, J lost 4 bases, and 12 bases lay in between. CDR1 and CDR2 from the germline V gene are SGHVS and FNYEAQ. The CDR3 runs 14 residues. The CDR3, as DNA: TGTGCCAGCAGCTTATTGGAGGGACGGTACGAGCAGTACTTC. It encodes CASSLLEGRYEQYF.

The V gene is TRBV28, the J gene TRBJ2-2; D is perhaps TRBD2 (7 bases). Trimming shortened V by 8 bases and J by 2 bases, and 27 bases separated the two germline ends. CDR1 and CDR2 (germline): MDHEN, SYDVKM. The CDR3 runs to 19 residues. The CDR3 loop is CASGGLIAGAQRNTGELFF. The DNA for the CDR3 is TGTGCCAGCGGGGGCTTAATTGCGGGGGCGCAACGTAACACCGGGGAGCTGTTTTTT.

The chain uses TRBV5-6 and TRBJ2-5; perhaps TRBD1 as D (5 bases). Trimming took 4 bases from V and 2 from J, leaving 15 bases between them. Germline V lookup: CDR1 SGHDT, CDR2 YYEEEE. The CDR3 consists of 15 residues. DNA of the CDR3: TGTGCCAGCAGCCCATCGTTTCAGGGACAAGAGACCCAGTACTTC. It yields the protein CASSPSFQGQETQYF.

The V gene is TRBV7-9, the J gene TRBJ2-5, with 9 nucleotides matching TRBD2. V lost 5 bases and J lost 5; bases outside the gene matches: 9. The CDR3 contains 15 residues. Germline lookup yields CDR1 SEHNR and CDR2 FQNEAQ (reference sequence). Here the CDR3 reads CASSPLAGVGETQYF. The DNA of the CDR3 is TGTGCCAGCAGCCCGTTAGCGGGAGTCGGGGAGACCCAGTACTTC.

CDR3 loop: CASSPQFAGTGNTIYF. CDR3 bases: TGTGCCAGCAGCCCCCAATTTGCCGGGACTGGAAACACCATATATTTT. This sequence joins TRBV9 and TRBJ1-3; D is unclear. CDR1 and CDR2 (germline): SGDLS, YYNGEE. V was cut by 4 bases and J by 2 bases, with 16 bases left in between. CDR3 length equals 16 residues.

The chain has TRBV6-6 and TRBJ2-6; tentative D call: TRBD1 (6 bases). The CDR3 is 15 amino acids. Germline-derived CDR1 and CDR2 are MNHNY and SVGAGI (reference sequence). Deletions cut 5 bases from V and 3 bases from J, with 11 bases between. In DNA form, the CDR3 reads TGTGCCAGCAGTCCCAGGGGTGGTGGGGCCAACGTCCTGACTTTC. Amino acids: CASSPRGGGANVLTF.

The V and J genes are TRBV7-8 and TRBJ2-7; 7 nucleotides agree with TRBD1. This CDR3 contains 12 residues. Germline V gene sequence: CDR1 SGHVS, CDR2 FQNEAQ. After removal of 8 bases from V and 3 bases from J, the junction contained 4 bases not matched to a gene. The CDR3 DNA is TGTGCCAGCGGGGACAGAAGCTACGAGCAGTACTTC. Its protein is CASGDRSYEQYF.

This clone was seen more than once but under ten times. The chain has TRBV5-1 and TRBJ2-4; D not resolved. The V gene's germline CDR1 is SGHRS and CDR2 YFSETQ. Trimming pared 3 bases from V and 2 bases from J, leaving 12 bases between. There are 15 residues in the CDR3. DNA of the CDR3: TGCGCCAGCAGCTCCCCCGAAGAGTCCAAAAACATTCAGTACTTC. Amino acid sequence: CASSSPEESKNIQYF.

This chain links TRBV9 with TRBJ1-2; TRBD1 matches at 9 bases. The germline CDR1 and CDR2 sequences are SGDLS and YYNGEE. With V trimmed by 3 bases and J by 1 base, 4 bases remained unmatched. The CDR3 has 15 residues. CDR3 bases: TGTGCCAGCAGCGCGGGACAGGGATTTAACTATGGCTACACCTTC. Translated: CASSAGQGFNYGYTF.

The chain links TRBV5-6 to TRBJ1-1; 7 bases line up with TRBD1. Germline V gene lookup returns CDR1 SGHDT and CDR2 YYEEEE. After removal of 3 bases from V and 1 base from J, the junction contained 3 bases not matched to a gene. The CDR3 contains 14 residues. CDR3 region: CASSWGQPNTEAFF. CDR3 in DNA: TGTGCCAGCAGCTGGGGACAGCCGAACACTGAAGCTTTCTTT.

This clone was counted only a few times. CDR3 DNA: TGTGCCAGCAGCTTTGTTACCTACGAGCAGTACTTC. Amino acids: CASSFVTYEQYF. The chain links TRBV6-6 to TRBJ2-7; unclear D gene. The ends were cut back, 6 bases at V and 2 bases at J, with 8 bases in the middle. The CDR3 spans 12 residues. Germline values: CDR1 MNHNY, CDR2 SVGAGI (reference sequence).